Listed here is a single T cell receptor (beta chain). Its antigen is not identified. Sequencing used immunoSEQ multiplex PCR; TCRdb keeps in-frame clones, though not all of them. Of about 600,000 clones in the sample, about 96% are singletons; the top ten hold approximately 0.057%. The record originates from a study of shared clonotypes between healthy human individuals. Study-level results: The represented genetic and exposure-history diversity was limited by the small number of donors.

Trimming shortened V by 4 bases and J by 0 bases, and 15 bases separated the two germline ends. This CDR3 contains 16 residues. Germline assignment: CDR1 SNHLY and CDR2 FYNNEI. Division of CD4+ cells produced a CD45RA+ naive subset and a CD45RA-negative memory subset. The sequenced sample consisted of naive CD4+ T cells sorted from blood. Specified subset: CD45RA+ positively selected. V is TRBV2 and J is TRBJ1-2, with D perhaps matching TRBD1 (6 bases). This TCR derives from a woman under 40 in good health. This CDR3 is CASSVRGIPTNYGYTF. The CDR3 region has the DNA TGTGCCAGCAGTGTAAGGGGGATTCCTACTAACTATGGCTACACCTTC.